This TCR beta chain was found in a study of shared clonotypes between healthy human individuals. Original data processing: ImmunoSEQ gave junction-only sequences without quality scores, so filtering differed. The data were produced by immunoSEQ multiplex PCR, yet TCRdb's version contains in-frame clones alone and is incomplete. D and trimming were read from the DNA, whereas the V and J calls and clone size are those reported in that table. The top ten hold over 0.1% of the sample, which has 2 million to 2.5 million clones, approximately 94% seen once. The sequence was obtained from a young man in good health. The sequencing sample was made of naive CD4+ T cells sorted from blood. Subset in this sample: CD45RA+ positively selected.

The CDR3 DNA sequence: TGTGCCAGCAGCTTAGATTCGGTAGATACGCAGTATTTT. Its protein product is CASSLDSVDTQYF. This sequence joins TRBV7-3 and TRBJ2-3, with D hard to call. V lost 2 bases and J 5 bases, leaving 8 bases between the germline ends. This CDR3 is built from 13 residues. CDR1 SGHTA and CDR2 FQGTGA come from the germline V gene.